These 19 T cell receptor beta chains share one sample of origin, sequenced in a study of blood T cell repertoires in COVID-19 (TCRdb year 2020). Libraries came from the immunoSEQ multiplex PCR assay. The table comes from immuneACCESS by way of TCRdb, which keeps in-frame sequences with V and J called. Part of the clones is missing from these tables; in studies checked, under half for an unresolved V gene and the rest for unknown reasons. This sample gives some 300,000 clones in total; approximately 88% of them show up just once. The ten largest account for 6.9% of the sample. Material: peripheral blood. These receptors were obtained from a woman in her twenties or thirties who had recovered from COVID-19.

The V call is TRBV28, the J call TRBJ1-5; 7 bases agree with TRBD1. Germline V gives CDR1 MDHEN, CDR2 SYDVKM. The CDR3 covers 14 residues. J lost 4 bases, V lost 8 bases, and 8 bases had no gene match. CDR3 region: CASWLSRGNQPQHF. CDR3 in DNA: TGTGCCAGCTGGCTCTCCAGGGGGAATCAGCCCCAGCATTTT.

The chain employs TRBV4-3 and TRBJ1-5; no definite D call. Per germline, CDR1 LGHNA and CDR2 YSLEER. The CDR3 runs 14 residues. Trimming removed 0 bases at V and 7 bases at J, with 10 bases between. The CDR3 spells CASSQDPTGQPQHF. DNA for the CDR3: TGCGCCAGCAGCCAAGATCCCACGGGGCAGCCCCAGCATTTT.

The CDR3 bases are TGTGCCAGCAGCTTACTGAGGGGGCTTGCCTCACCCCTCCACTTT. Translation: CASSLLRGLASPLHF. The rearrangement links TRBV11-2 to TRBJ1-6; 7 bases agree with TRBD1. The V gene's germline CDR1 is SGHAT and CDR2 FQNNGV. The CDR3 is 15 amino acids. V trimming: 2 bases; J trimming: 10 bases; junction bases outside the gene matches: 8.

The chain recombines TRBV7-3 with TRBJ2-3; 13 nucleotides line up with TRBD2. Germline V gene lookup returns CDR1 SGHTA and CDR2 FQGTGA. This CDR3 comprises 15 residues. The V segment lost 5 bases and the J segment 6 bases; nucleotides outside the gene matches: 5. The chain's CDR3 is CASSTGLAGVDTQYF. The CDR3 DNA reads as TGTGCCAGCAGCACCGGACTAGCGGGGGTGGATACGCAGTATTTT. Supplemented by reference TRBV7-3 and TRBJ2-3, the full variable domain reads GAGVSQTPSNKVTEKGKYVELRCDPISGHTALYWYRQSLGQGPEFLIYFQGTGAADDSGLPNDRFFAVRPEGSVSTLKIQRTERGDSAVYLCASSTGLAGVDTQYFGPGTRLTVL.

The chain is built from TRBV11-3 and TRBJ2-5, with 9 bases that match TRBD1. Germline CDR1 is SGHNT and CDR2 is YENEEA. CDR3 size: 14 residues. The V segment lost 4 bases and the J segment 4 bases; nucleotides outside the gene matches: 4. CDR3 loop: CASSSHRGLETQYF. DNA of the CDR3: TGTGCCAGCAGCTCCCACAGGGGGCTAGAGACCCAGTACTTC. Together with reference TRBV11-3 and TRBJ2-5, the CDR3 gives the full variable domain: EAGVVQSPRYKIIEKKQPVAFWCNPISGHNTLYWYLQNLGQGPELLIRYENEEAVDDSQLPKDRFSAERLKGVDSTLKIQPAELGDSAVYLCASSSHRGLETQYFGPGTRLLVL.

V is TRBV5-1 and J is TRBJ2-5; perhaps TRBD1 as D (6 bases). The CDR3 is made up of 16 amino acids. Trimming left V 3 bases short and J 2 bases short, with 17 bases between. CDR1 and CDR2 from the germline V gene are SGHRS and YFSETQ. DNA of the CDR3: TGCGCCAGCAGCTCCCGAAGACAGGCCGGGCAAGAGACCCAGTACTTC. Translated: CASSSRRQAGQETQYF. The whole variable domain, remainder taken from reference TRBV5-1 and TRBJ2-5, is KAGVTQTPRYLIKTRGQQVTLSCSPISGHRSVSWYQQTPGQGLQFLFEYFSETQRNKGNFPGRFSGRQFSNSRSEMNVSTLELGDSALYLCASSSRRQAGQETQYFGPGTRLLVL.

J is TRBJ1-4 and V is TRBV5-8, with 9 bases fitting TRBD1. With V trimmed by 4 bases and J by 6 bases, 7 bases remained unmatched. The CDR3 is 15 residues long. CDR1 is SGHTS, CDR2 YDEGEE, per germline. Here the CDR3 DNA reads TGTGCCAGCAGCGCGAATCGACAGGGGGATGAAAAACTGTTTTTT. It codes for CASSANRQGDEKLFF.

The sample holds a few counts of this clone. The J gene is TRBJ2-2, the V gene TRBV5-6; a weak D match, TRBD2 (5 bases). The germline V gene has CDR1 SGHDT and CDR2 YYEEEE. Trimming pared 2 bases from V and 6 bases from J, leaving 5 bases between. The CDR3 runs to 12 residues. The CDR3 DNA is TGTGCCAGCAGCTTCGGGGCCGGGGAGCTGTTTTTT. Its translation is CASSFGAGELFF.

The V call is TRBV18, the J call TRBJ2-7; D possibly corresponds to TRBD2 (5 bases). The germline V gene has CDR1 KGHSH and CDR2 LQKENI. The CDR3 is 15 amino acids. Trimming took 1 base from V and 1 from J, leaving 11 bases between them. CDR3 bases: TGTGCCAGCTCACCACTCGCGGGCCAATCCTACGAGCAGTACTTC. As protein: CASSPLAGQSYEQYF.

This clone has a single count. This rearrangement joins TRBV14 to TRBJ2-2, with a possible D match to TRBD2 (5 bases). Germline V CDR1 and CDR2: SGHDN, FVKESK. With 2 bases removed from V and 7 bases from J, the gap between germline ends came to 11 bases. CDR3 length: 14 residues. DNA of the CDR3: TGTGCCAGCAGCCAACTTGTCCGGGGCGGGGAGCTGTTTTTT. Residues: CASSQLVRGGELFF.

The gene calls are TRBV5-6 and TRBJ2-7; D is uncertain. CDR3 size: 13 residues. CDR1 and CDR2 (germline): SGHDT, YYEEEE. Between the trimmed V and J ends, which lost 0 bases and 6 bases, there was a span of 10 bases. The CDR3 nucleotides read TGTGCCAGCAGCTTGGTCCGATACGGCGAGCAGTACTTC. It yields the protein CASSLVRYGEQYF. The full variable domain, its missing parts supplied by reference TRBV5-6 and TRBJ2-7, is DAGVTQSPTHLIKTRGQQVTLRCSPKSGHDTVSWYQQALGQGPQFIFQYYEEEERQRGNFPDRFSGHQFPNYSSELNVNALLLGDSALYLCASSLVRYGEQYFGPGTRLTVT.

This clone was seen more than once but under ten times. This chain joins TRBV7-9 and TRBJ1-2, with 10 bases identical to TRBD1. Germline V gene sequence: CDR1 SEHNR, CDR2 FQNEAQ (reference sequence). The J segment lost 0 bases and the V segment lost 4 bases, leaving 11 bases of the junction unmatched. CDR3 size: 18 residues. The DNA for the CDR3 is TGTGCCAGCAGCTCCCCCCCGGGACAGGGGATCTCTAACTATGGCTACACCTTC. It is translated as CASSSPPGQGISNYGYTF.

The chain uses TRBV5-1 and TRBJ1-4, with D unclear. CDR3 size: 15 residues. CDR1 is SGHRS and CDR2 is YFSETQ in the germline V gene. Trimming removed 2 bases at V and 3 bases at J, with 11 bases between. DNA for the CDR3: TGCGCCAGCAGCTTAAGCGCTCCGGCTAATGAAAAACTGTTTTTT. This gives the protein CASSLSAPANEKLFF.

This clone was found once. V gene TRBV12-5 combines with J gene TRBJ2-1; D gene unclear. Trimming took 9 bases from V and 8 from J, leaving 17 bases between them. The CDR3 runs to 13 residues. In germline, CDR1 is LGHNT, CDR2 FRNRAP. The CDR3 nucleotides are TGTGCTAGCTCCACTAAGAACGAACATGAGCAGTTCTTC. Translated, it gives CASSTKNEHEQFF.

The rearrangement uses TRBV19 and TRBJ2-2; no reliable D call. Trimming removed 3 bases at V and 6 bases at J, with 11 bases between. CDR3 size: 14 residues. Germline lookup yields CDR1 LNHDA and CDR2 SQIVND (reference sequence). The CDR3 coding sequence is TGTGCCAGTAGTATCCCTTTAGCCGCCGGGGAGCTGTTTTTT. The encoded protein is CASSIPLAAGELFF.

This clone was seen only once. The gene calls are TRBV2 and TRBJ1-5, with a weak D call TRBD1 (6 bases). Germline V CDR1 and CDR2: SNHLY, FYNNEI. The CDR3 totals 17 residues. Trimming took 1 base from V and 2 from J, leaving 15 bases between them. The CDR3 DNA follows: TGTGCCAGCAGTGAAGGGGGGGGGCGCCTTGGCAATCAGCCCCAGCATTTT. This encodes CASSEGGGRLGNQPQHF.

The genes are TRBV9 and TRBJ1-2; D might be TRBD1 (6 bases). V dropped 4 bases and J dropped 0 bases, with 16 bases sitting between them. The CDR3 is made up of 16 amino acids. The V gene's germline CDR1 is SGDLS and CDR2 YYNGEE. CDR3 residues: CASSPRDTSANYGYTF. The DNA of the CDR3 is TGTGCCAGCAGCCCGAGGGACACTTCGGCTAACTATGGCTACACCTTC.

The chain uses TRBV6-5 and TRBJ2-3; D might be TRBD1 (7 bases). Trimming stripped 2 bases from V and 1 base from J, with 13 bases between. This CDR3 comprises 16 residues. CDR1 is MNHEY and CDR2 is SVGAGI in the germline V gene. In nucleotides, the CDR3 is TGTGCCAGCAGTTACCGAGGGGGCGGGGGCACAGATACGCAGTATTTT. It specifies CASSYRGGGGTDTQYF.

The chain carries TRBV3-1 (or the pseudogene TRBV3-2) and TRBJ2-1; TRBD1 might be the D (5 bases). The CDR3 runs 16 residues. Germline lookup yields CDR1 LGHDT and CDR2 YNNKEL (reference sequence). V lost 0 bases and J 0 bases, leaving 9 bases between the germline ends. The CDR3 is CASSQERQSSYNEQFF. The CDR3 region has the DNA TGTGCCAGCAGCCAAGAAAGACAGAGCTCCTACAATGAGCAGTTCTTC.